The subject of this entry is one T cell receptor (beta chain). Its specificity is unknown. This sample is part of a study of T cell repertoires in cytomegalovirus infection. Study at large: CMV epitopes, recently identified HLA-C-restricted and well-studied HLA-B-restricted, were used. Public TCR beta signatures marked donors with CMV infection and the matching HLA.

TCRdb passed the reads through MiXCR, listing each CDR3 protein once. Here the sample spans some 800,000 distinct CDR3 sequences, around a third being singletons. The TCR comes from a human donor in good health (CMV status not recorded). Some clones in this sample may be carry-over from other donors' samples. Source: cultured CD8+ T cells from PBMCs, taken from culture after CMV antigen stimulation.

The CDR3 reads CASSPDGQAYEQYF. CDR3 bases: TGTGCCAGCAGCCCGGATGGACAGGCCTACGAGCAGTACTTC. The chain links TRBV12-3 or TRBV12-4 to TRBJ2-7; 7 nucleotides agree with TRBD1. V trimming: 6 bases; J trimming: 2 bases; junction bases outside the gene matches: 7. There are 14 residues in the CDR3.